This T cell receptor beta chain was identified in a study of T cell changes during pregnancy in multiple sclerosis. Between the trimmed V and J ends, which lost 3 bases and 1 base, there was a span of 16 bases. The CDR3 consists of 16 residues. Looked up from germline, CDR1 is MNHEY and CDR2 is SVGAGI. Here immunoSEQ multiplex PCR was the method, and the copy in TCRdb shows in-frame clones only, minus some. The sample contains approximately 65,000 clones, approximately 92% of which appear only once. This receptor was obtained from a female donor in good health, enrolled as a control in a pregnancy study. V usage is TRBV6-5 and J usage is TRBJ2-7, with D unresolved. Sequencing used CD8+ T cells from peripheral blood mononuclear cells, obtained in the third trimester of pregnancy. The CDR3 nucleotides read TGTGCCAGCAGTTATGGCGACTTAACCTCATCCTACGAGCAGTACTTC. It specifies CASSYGDLTSSYEQYF.